These 27 T cell receptor beta chains came from one sample sequenced in a study of blood T cell repertoires in COVID-19. Generated by immunoSEQ multiplex PCR, the TCRdb table keeps only in-frame clones and is missing some. The sample consists of 380,000 or so clones, 80% to 90% of them appearing once. The sequencing input was PBMCs or T cells enriched from blood (not recorded which). The receptors stem from a man aged 25 to 40 who had recovered from COVID-19.

The V gene is TRBV15, the J gene TRBJ1-1, with D uncertain. The germline CDR1 and CDR2 sequences are LNHNV and YYDKDF (reference sequence). Trimming took off 0 bases at V and 3 bases at J, with 8 bases between the two ends. This CDR3 contains 14 residues. CDR3 DNA: TGTGCCACCAGCAGAGATAAATTGTACACTGAAGCTTTCTTT. This gives the protein CATSRDKLYTEAFF. Based on the CDR3 plus reference TRBV15 and TRBJ1-1, the full variable domain is DAMVIQNPRYQVTQFGKPVTLSCSQTLNHNVMYWYQQKSSQAPKLLFHYYDKDFNNEADTPDNFQSRRPNTSFCFLDIRSPGLGDTAMYLCATSRDKLYTEAFFGQGTRLTVV.

The chain uses TRBV5-1 and TRBJ1-2, with D uncertain. Trimming removed 2 bases from V and 0 bases from J, with 5 bases in between. CDR1 and CDR2 (germline): SGHRS, YFSETQ. The CDR3 spans 13 residues. DNA of the CDR3: TGCGCCAGCAGCTTCACAGCTAACTATGGCTACACCTTC. This gives the protein CASSFTANYGYTF.

V is TRBV7-9 and J is TRBJ1-2, with TRBD1 matching 8 bases. The V and J ends lost 5 bases and 4 bases, in that order; junction bases with no gene match: 9. Germline lookup yields CDR1 SEHNR and CDR2 FQNEAQ (reference sequence). The CDR3 is 15 amino acids. CDR3 DNA sequence: TGTGCCAGCAGCCGGGGACAGGCGGCCCTCTATGGCTACACCTTC. This encodes CASSRGQAALYGYTF.

The chain joins TRBV12-3 or TRBV12-4 to TRBJ1-1; unclear D gene. This CDR3 is 11 amino acids long. V lost 4 bases and J 10 bases, leaving 10 bases between the germline ends. The CDR3 here is CASSSLGGAFF. In DNA form, the CDR3 reads TGTGCCAGCAGTTCCCTCGGAGGAGCTTTCTTT.

The V gene is TRBV5-4, the J gene TRBJ1-4, with TRBD1 identical over 7 bases. The CDR3 spans 15 residues. V was clipped by 3 bases and J by 3 bases; unmatched bases: 5. Germline V gene data show CDR1 as SGHNT and CDR2 as YYREEE (reference sequence). CDR3 amino acids: CASSWAGGANEKLFF. The CDR3 DNA is TGTGCCAGCAGCTGGGCAGGGGGTGCTAATGAAAAACTGTTTTTT.

This sequence joins TRBV7-9 and TRBJ1-2, with TRBD1 as a possible D gene (5 bases). This CDR3 contains 15 residues. Germline CDR1 reads SEHNR; CDR2 reads FQNEAQ (reference sequence). V dropped 1 base and J dropped 6 bases, with 15 bases sitting between them. Here the CDR3 reads CASSLGEGVGDGYTF. In DNA form, the CDR3 reads TGTGCCAGCAGCTTAGGTGAAGGGGTCGGAGATGGCTACACCTTC. Combining the CDR3 with reference TRBV7-9 and TRBJ1-2 gives the whole variable domain DTGVSQNPRHKITKRGQNVTFRCDPISEHNRLYWYRQTLGQGPEFLTYFQNEAQLEKSRLLSDRFSAERPKGSFSTLEIQRTEQGDSAMYLCASSLGEGVGDGYTFGSGTRLTVV.

The chain has TRBV9 and TRBJ2-1; 7 nucleotides align to TRBD1. J gave up 4 bases and V 5 bases, and 12 bases lay outside the gene matches. The CDR3 extends over 16 amino acids. CDR1 SGDLS and CDR2 YYNGEE come from the germline V gene. The CDR3 is CASSIKDRSGYNEQFF. The CDR3 coding sequence is TGTGCCAGCAGTATTAAGGACAGGTCGGGGTACAATGAGCAGTTCTTC.

The V gene is TRBV11-1, the J gene TRBJ1-6; 7 nucleotides line up with TRBD1. Trimming removed 5 bases from V and 8 bases from J; junction bases left unmatched: 12. This CDR3 region has 16 residues. From germline, CDR1 is SGHAT and CDR2 FQDESV (reference sequence). This CDR3 is CASSRTSGQEDSPLHF. The CDR3 DNA sequence: TGTGCCAGCAGCCGCACCTCCGGACAGGAGGATTCACCCCTCCACTTT.

V usage is TRBV19 and J usage is TRBJ1-1; D possibly corresponds to TRBD1 (5 bases). CDR1 is LNHDA and CDR2 is SQIVND in the germline V gene (reference sequence). With 2 bases removed from V and 2 bases from J, the gap between germline ends came to 12 bases. This CDR3 spans 15 amino acids. For the CDR3, the DNA is TGTGCCAGTAGTATATCCCGGACACTCAACACTGAAGCTTTCTTT. This translates into CASSISRTLNTEAFF.

The V and J genes are TRBV5-1 and TRBJ1-4, with 7 bases that match TRBD1. The CDR3 has 15 residues. Germline V CDR1 and CDR2: SGHRS, YFSETQ. The trim removed 4 bases at V and 5 bases at J, leaving 8 bases unmatched. The CDR3 is CASSRTGQRNEKLFF. The CDR3 DNA is TGCGCCAGCAGCAGAACGGGACAGAGAAATGAAAAACTGTTTTTT.

J is TRBJ2-2 and V is TRBV24-1, with D perhaps TRBD1 (5 bases). Germline V gene lookup returns CDR1 KGHDR and CDR2 SFDVKD. Trimming took 7 bases from V and 0 from J, leaving 11 bases between them. The CDR3 length is 15 residues. DNA for the CDR3: TGTGCCACCAGCGCCCAGGGTGCGAACACCGGGGAGCTGTTTTTT. As protein: CATSAQGANTGELFF.

The rearrangement joins TRBV27 to TRBJ1-3; D is possibly TRBD1 (6 bases). CDR3 length: 14 amino acids. The V end was cut by 3 bases, the J end by 2 bases, with 8 bases between. The germline V gene encodes CDR1 MNHEY and CDR2 SMNVEV (reference sequence). The CDR3 protein is CASSLRDTGNTIYF. CDR3 in DNA: TGTGCCAGCAGTTTGAGGGACACTGGAAACACCATATATTTT.

This clone was picked up a small number of times. J is TRBJ2-1 and V is TRBV9, with D possibly matching TRBD2 (6 bases). The CDR3 loop spans 16 amino acids. Trimming pared 3 bases from V and 0 bases from J, leaving 13 bases between. CDR1 is SGDLS and CDR2 is YYNGEE in the germline V gene. CDR3 amino acids: CASSALLAASYNEQFF. The CDR3 DNA reads TGTGCCAGCAGCGCCCTACTAGCAGCCTCCTACAATGAGCAGTTCTTC.

CDR3 DNA sequence: TGCGCCAGCAGCCAAGAAGGGGGCGGGGTCCTCTACAATGAGCAGTTCTTC. This sequence encodes CASSQEGGGVLYNEQFF. The gene calls are TRBV4-1 and TRBJ2-1, with D possibly matching TRBD1 (7 bases). Trimming left V 0 bases short and J 3 bases short, with 15 bases between. The CDR3 sequence is 17 residues long. Germline V gene sequence: CDR1 MGHRA, CDR2 YSYEKL.

The chain carries TRBV12-3 or TRBV12-4 and TRBJ2-2; 7 nucleotides match TRBD1. J lost 6 bases, V lost 10 bases, and 5 bases had no gene match. The CDR3 sequence is 12 residues long. In DNA, the CDR3 is TGTGCCACTGCCCAGGGGGCCGGGGAGCTGTTTTTT. This codes for CATAQGAGELFF.

As concerns this clone: An end of the junction does not agree with germline; a read error may underlie this. CDR3 nucleotide sequence: TGTGCTAGCAGCTTGGGATGGGAGTGGGGAGAGACCCAGTACTTC. Translated, it gives CASSLGWEWGETQYF. This chain uses TRBV7-7 with TRBJ2-5; perhaps TRBD2 as D (5 bases). Per germline, CDR1 SSHAT and CDR2 FNYEAQ (reference sequence). The CDR3 contains 15 residues.

The chain employs TRBV19 and TRBJ2-5, with D perhaps TRBD1 (5 bases). V shed 2 bases and J shed 2 bases, with 12 bases lying between them. The CDR3 length is 15 residues. CDR1 LNHDA and CDR2 SQIVND come from the germline V gene (reference sequence). The chain's CDR3 is CASSISRAGQETQYF. DNA of the CDR3: TGTGCCAGTAGTATATCCAGGGCAGGGCAAGAGACCCAGTACTTC.

V and J are TRBV3-1 (or the pseudogene TRBV3-2) and TRBJ2-1; 7 bases agree with TRBD1. V was clipped by 4 bases and J by 7 bases; unmatched bases: 4. There are 13 residues in the CDR3. Per the germline V gene, CDR1 is LGHDT and CDR2 is YNNKEL (reference sequence). This chain's CDR3 is CASSRQGGNEQFF. The CDR3 nucleotides are TGTGCCAGCAGCCGACAGGGTGGGAATGAGCAGTTCTTC.

This chain uses TRBV30 with TRBJ2-7, with D maybe TRBD2 (5 bases). This CDR3 is built from 12 residues. The ends were cut back, 4 bases at V and 5 bases at J, with 12 bases in the middle. The germline V gene encodes CDR1 GTSNPN and CDR2 SVGIG (reference sequence). The CDR3 DNA is TGTGCCTGGATCCGAGGGATCCACGAGCAGTACTTC. Amino acids: CAWIRGIHEQYF.

The rearrangement links TRBV19 to TRBJ1-6; 9 nucleotides align to TRBD1. Germline V CDR1 and CDR2: LNHDA, SQIVND (reference sequence). This CDR3 is 17 amino acids long. The J segment lost 6 bases and the V segment lost 2 bases, leaving 8 bases of the junction unmatched. CDR3 DNA: TGTGCCAGTAGTATAACACCAGCGGGACAGGGTAATTCACCCCTCCACTTT. Its protein product is CASSITPAGQGNSPLHF.

V gene TRBV29-1 combines with J gene TRBJ1-2; 8 bases fit TRBD1. Germline V CDR1 and CDR2: SQVTM, ANQGSEA. V lost 7 bases to trimming and J lost 6 bases; unmatched junction nucleotides: 13. This CDR3 is 14 amino acids long. The DNA of the CDR3 is TGCAGCGCCAAAAATCCCCTACAGGGGGATGGCTACACCTTC. It yields the protein CSAKNPLQGDGYTF.

This clone came up once. CDR3 residues: CASSDGRQSSDIQYF. The CDR3 nucleotides read TGTGCCAGCAGTGACGGAAGACAATCGTCTGACATTCAGTACTTC. The chain joins TRBV6-4 to TRBJ2-4; no clear D gene. The CDR3 is made up of 15 amino acids. Trimming shortened V by 2 bases and J by 8 bases, and 16 bases separated the two germline ends. Germline-derived CDR1 and CDR2 are MRHNA and SNTAGT.

This clone was counted a single time. The chain joins TRBV6-4 to TRBJ2-1, with TRBD2 matching over 9 bases. This CDR3 contains 15 residues. CDR1 and CDR2 from the germline V gene are MRHNA and SNTAGT. The junction had 10 bases not matched to a gene; V was cut back by 6 bases and J by 7 bases. The CDR3, as DNA: TGTGCCAGCAGCTCTAGCGGGGCCAGACAGAATGAGCAGTTCTTC. It encodes CASSSSGARQNEQFF.

This chain uses TRBV5-1 with TRBJ2-6, with a tentative D call TRBD1 (6 bases). CDR3 length: 18 residues. CDR1 SGHRS and CDR2 YFSETQ come from the germline V gene. Trimming took off 2 bases at V and 0 bases at J, with 15 bases between the two ends. The CDR3 sequence: CASSFSGDAGSGANVLTF. The CDR3 nucleotides are TGCGCCAGCAGCTTTTCAGGGGACGCTGGCTCTGGGGCCAACGTCCTGACTTTC.

The chain is built from TRBV7-9 and TRBJ1-4; D possibly corresponds to TRBD1 (5 bases). The CDR3 extends over 12 amino acids. Germline CDR1 and CDR2: SEHNR and FQNEAQ (reference sequence). V was cut by 4 bases and J by 14 bases, with 14 bases left in between. The CDR3 sequence is CASSYTGPRLFF. DNA of the CDR3: TGTGCCAGCAGCTACACAGGCCCTCGGCTGTTTTTT. The full variable domain, with the rest looked up from reference TRBV7-9 and TRBJ1-4, is DTGVSQNPRHKITKRGQNVTFRCDPISEHNRLYWYRQTLGQGPEFLTYFQNEAQLEKSRLLSDRFSAERPKGSFSTLEIQRTEQGDSAMYLCASSYTGPRLFFGSGTQLSVL.

The chain carries TRBV5-5 and TRBJ2-1; 9 bases are shared with TRBD1. CDR1 SGHKS and CDR2 YYEKEE come from the germline V gene (reference sequence). The CDR3 runs to 15 residues. With V trimmed by 5 bases and J by 2 bases, 5 bases remained unmatched. This CDR3 reads CASRGTGHPYNEQFF. In DNA, the CDR3 is TGTGCCAGCAGGGGGACAGGGCACCCCTACAATGAGCAGTTCTTC.

DNA of the CDR3: TGTGCCAGCAGCTTAGGGGCCGCGCGGGGGTATGTCACTGAAGCTTTCTTT. This encodes CASSLGAARGYVTEAFF. V and J are TRBV7-9 and TRBJ1-1; TRBD1 is a possible D gene (5 bases). The CDR3 totals 17 residues. Between the trimmed V and J ends, which lost 1 base and 4 bases, there was a span of 19 bases. Germline CDR1 SEHNR, CDR2 FQNEAQ (reference sequence).